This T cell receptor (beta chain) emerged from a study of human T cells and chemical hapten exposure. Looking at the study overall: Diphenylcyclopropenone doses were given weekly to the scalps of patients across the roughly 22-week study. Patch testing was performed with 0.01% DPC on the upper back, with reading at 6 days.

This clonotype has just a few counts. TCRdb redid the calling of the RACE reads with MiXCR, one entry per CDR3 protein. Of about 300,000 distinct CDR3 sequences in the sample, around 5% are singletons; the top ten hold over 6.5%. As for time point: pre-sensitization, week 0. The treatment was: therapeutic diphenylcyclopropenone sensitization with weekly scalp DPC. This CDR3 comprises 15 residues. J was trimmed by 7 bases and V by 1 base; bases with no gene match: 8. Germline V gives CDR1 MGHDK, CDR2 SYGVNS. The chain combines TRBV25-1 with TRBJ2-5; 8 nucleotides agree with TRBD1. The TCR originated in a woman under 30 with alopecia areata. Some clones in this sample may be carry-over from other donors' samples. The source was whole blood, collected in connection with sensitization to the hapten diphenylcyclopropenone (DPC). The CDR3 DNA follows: TGTGCCAGCAGTGAATCAGGGGGCAGCGGAGGGACCCAGTACTTC. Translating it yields CASSESGGSGGTQYF.